These 32 T cell receptor beta chains were all obtained from the same sample, sequenced in a study of blood T cell repertoires in COVID-19. Using immunoSEQ multiplex PCR, the repertoire was profiled, and TCRdb retains in-frame clones only, with some absent. The table shows some 190,000 clones, with over 75% occurring only once. Sequenced material: peripheral blood. Source of these receptors: a man aged 80 or over with COVID-19, enrolled during active disease.

The rearrangement uses TRBV6-5 and TRBJ2-7, with D possibly being TRBD1 (6 bases). This CDR3 comprises 14 residues. V was shortened by 6 bases and J by 4 bases, with 16 bases between the two germline ends. The V gene's germline CDR1 is MNHEY and CDR2 SVGAGI. The CDR3 here is CASSPQGFPYEQYF. The CDR3 region has the DNA TGTGCCAGCAGCCCGCAGGGGTTTCCTTACGAGCAGTACTTC.

The chain uses TRBV5-1 and TRBJ2-7; a weak D match, TRBD2 (6 bases). Germline V gene sequence: CDR1 SGHRS, CDR2 YFSETQ. The CDR3 length is 14 residues. The V and J ends lost 6 bases and 3 bases respectively, with 16 bases between them. The CDR3 loop is CASKRAWGDYEQYF. The CDR3 coding sequence is TGCGCCAGCAAGAGGGCTTGGGGGGACTACGAGCAGTACTTC.

CDR3 DNA sequence: TGTGCCAGTAGTGTCGGACAGGGGGCTTTCTATGGCTACACCTTC. Protein product: CASSVGQGAFYGYTF. The chain has TRBV19 and TRBJ1-2; 11 bases match TRBD1. CDR1 and CDR2 from the germline V gene are LNHDA and SQIVND (reference sequence). J was trimmed by 4 bases and V by 5 bases; bases with no gene match: 6. This CDR3 contains 15 residues.

The chain is built from TRBV19 and TRBJ1-1, with TRBD1 as a possible D gene (5 bases). V shed 3 bases and J shed 4 bases, with 9 bases lying between them. This CDR3 has 13 amino acids. CDR1 LNHDA and CDR2 SQIVND come from the germline V gene (reference sequence). CDR3 residues: CASSMDTSTEAFF. In DNA, the CDR3 is TGTGCCAGTAGTATGGACACTTCCACTGAAGCTTTCTTT.

The J gene is TRBJ1-1, the V gene TRBV6-2 or TRBV6-3; 10 bases match TRBD1. CDR1 MNHEY and CDR2 SVGEGT come from the germline V gene. Germline trimming cut 5 bases from V and 1 base from J; bases unmatched to any gene: 1. The length of the CDR3 is 14 residues. CDR3: CASSRDRGNTEAFF. The CDR3 bases are TGTGCCAGCAGTCGGGACAGGGGGAACACTGAAGCTTTCTTT.

The chain recombines TRBV27 with TRBJ1-2; a possible D gene is TRBD1 (5 bases). Germline CDR1 reads MNHEY; CDR2 reads SMNVEV (reference sequence). Trimming removed 5 bases at V and 8 bases at J, with 18 bases between. The CDR3 consists of 14 residues. CDR3 residues: CASSLRDGGPGYTF. The CDR3 coding sequence is TGTGCCAGCAGTCTGAGGGACGGGGGTCCGGGCTACACCTTC.

The gene calls are TRBV5-5 and TRBJ1-2; D gene unclear. CDR1 is SGHKS and CDR2 is YYEKEE in the germline V gene (reference sequence). The CDR3 totals 13 residues. Between the trimmed V and J ends, which lost 4 bases and 0 bases, there was a span of 7 bases. This CDR3 reads CASSPDSNYGYTF. DNA for the CDR3: TGTGCCAGCAGCCCGGACTCTAACTATGGCTACACCTTC.

The chain couples TRBV6-5 to TRBJ1-3; D not certain. This CDR3 has 12 amino acids. Germline CDR1 and CDR2: MNHEY and SVGAGI. V dropped 0 bases and J dropped 6 bases, with 3 bases sitting between them. CDR3 amino acids: CASSYSLNTIYF. CDR3 coding DNA: TGTGCCAGCAGTTACTCCCTAAACACCATATATTTT.

The chain couples TRBV9 to TRBJ2-5; maybe TRBD2 (6 bases). Germline values: CDR1 SGDLS, CDR2 YYNGEE. The CDR3 contains 15 residues. V gave up 0 bases and J gave up 1 base, with 10 bases separating them. The CDR3 region is CASSVGGSGQETQYF. CDR3 coding DNA: TGTGCCAGCAGCGTAGGGGGTAGCGGCCAAGAGACCCAGTACTTC.

The chain carries TRBV28 and TRBJ2-7; possibly TRBD2 for D (5 bases). Germline CDR1 is MDHEN and CDR2 is SYDVKM. V was trimmed by 6 bases and J by 0 bases, leaving 15 bases between them. CDR3 length equals 15 residues. CDR3 region: CASRDPRESSYEQYF. CDR3 nucleotide sequence: TGTGCCAGCAGGGACCCCCGGGAAAGCTCCTACGAGCAGTACTTC.

The genes are TRBV5-6 and TRBJ1-5; 8 bases match TRBD1. Germline trimming cut 2 bases from V and 0 bases from J; bases unmatched to any gene: 4. CDR1 SGHDT and CDR2 YYEEEE come from the germline V gene. This CDR3 has 16 amino acids. This CDR3 reads CASSFSGGYSNQPQHF. CDR3 coding DNA: TGTGCCAGCAGCTTCTCAGGGGGCTATAGCAATCAGCCCCAGCATTTT.

The chain recombines TRBV19 with TRBJ1-1; D may be TRBD1 (5 bases). The ends were cut back, 2 bases at V and 1 base at J, with 8 bases in the middle. Per the germline V gene, CDR1 is LNHDA and CDR2 is SQIVND (reference sequence). The CDR3 has 14 residues. Here the CDR3 DNA reads TGTGCCAGTAGTATACAGGGCCCGAACACTGAAGCTTTCTTT. Protein: CASSIQGPNTEAFF.

The CDR3 sequence is CASRPTGGEKLFF. CDR3 bases: TGTGCCAGCAGACCCACCGGGGGAGAAAAACTGTTTTTT. The chain couples TRBV12-3 or TRBV12-4 to TRBJ1-4, with a weak D call TRBD1 (5 bases). V was pared by 6 bases and J by 8 bases, with 13 bases between. The CDR3 is 13 residues long.

The chain carries TRBV6-5 and TRBJ1-1; D is unresolved. CDR1 is MNHEY and CDR2 is SVGAGI in the germline V gene. The V end lost 0 bases, the J end lost 10 bases, and 9 bases lay between the germline ends. This CDR3 has 12 amino acids. The CDR3 sequence: CASSYSGETAFF. Here the CDR3 DNA reads TGTGCCAGCAGTTACTCCGGGGAAACAGCTTTCTTT.

The chain links TRBV10-1 to TRBJ2-7; 9 positions match TRBD2. The V gene end was trimmed by 5 bases and the J gene end by 2 bases; junction bases not matched to a gene: 4. The CDR3 covers 14 residues. Germline assignment: CDR1 WNHNN and CDR2 SYGVQD (reference sequence). Here the CDR3 DNA reads TGCGCCAGCAGTAAACTAGCGGGTCCCTACGAGCAGTACTTC. Its protein is CASSKLAGPYEQYF.

The V gene is TRBV25-1, the J gene TRBJ1-1; D possibly corresponds to TRBD1 (5 bases). Trimming took off 2 bases at V and 3 bases at J, with 7 bases between the two ends. Germline V gene lookup returns CDR1 MGHDK and CDR2 SYGVNS. The CDR3 contains 13 residues. In nucleotides, the CDR3 is TGTGCCAGCAGTGAACTCAGGGACACTGAAGCTTTCTTT. This sequence encodes CASSELRDTEAFF.

The V gene is TRBV15, the J gene TRBJ2-7; D unresolved. Germline V gene lookup returns CDR1 LNHNV and CDR2 YYDKDF (reference sequence). V lost 0 bases and J lost 3, with 9 bases in between. CDR3 length: 14 residues. DNA for the CDR3: TGTGCCACCAGCAGAGATTTACAGTACTACGAGCAGTACTTC. Protein sequence: CATSRDLQYYEQYF.

V usage is TRBV5-6 and J usage is TRBJ2-7; tentative D call: TRBD2 (5 bases). This CDR3 contains 13 residues. Between the trimmed V and J ends, which lost 6 bases and 7 bases, there was a span of 17 bases. Germline V lookup: CDR1 SGHDT, CDR2 YYEEEE. The CDR3 loop reads CASNLVRGVEQYF. In DNA, the CDR3 is TGTGCCAGCAACCTGGTCCGGGGAGTAGAGCAGTACTTC.

The rearrangement joins TRBV3-1 (or the pseudogene TRBV3-2) to TRBJ1-1; 7 bases match TRBD1. CDR3 size: 15 residues. V shed 3 bases, J shed 0 bases, and the junction held 4 bases outside the gene matches. Germline CDR1 reads LGHDT; CDR2 reads YNNKEL (reference sequence). The CDR3 spells CASSQQGQLNTEAFF. DNA for the CDR3: TGTGCCAGCAGCCAGCAGGGACAGTTGAACACTGAAGCTTTCTTT.

The CDR3 spells CASSVGGTGAYGYTF. CDR3 DNA: TGTGCCAGCAGTGTTGGTGGGACAGGGGCCTATGGCTACACCTTC. The chain is built from TRBV2 and TRBJ1-2, with TRBD1 identical over 10 bases. The junction had 6 bases not matched to a gene; V was cut back by 4 bases and J by 4 bases. CDR1 is SNHLY and CDR2 is FYNNEI in the germline V gene. The CDR3 is made up of 15 amino acids.

This clone has just one count. The chain carries TRBV5-4 and TRBJ1-2; D remains unclear. Trimming removed 0 bases from V and 4 bases from J, with 10 bases in between. The CDR3 spans 14 residues. The germline gives CDR1 SGHNT, CDR2 YYREEE (reference sequence). CDR3 residues: CASSLAADFYGYTF. The CDR3 DNA follows: TGTGCCAGCAGCTTGGCCGCGGATTTCTATGGCTACACCTTC.

This chain connects TRBV3-1 (or the pseudogene TRBV3-2) to TRBJ2-5, with TRBD2 matching over 11 bases. Trimming cost V 3 bases and J 5 bases; bases outside gene matches: 8. This CDR3 is built from 16 residues. Germline lookup yields CDR1 LGHDT and CDR2 YNNKEL (reference sequence). The CDR3 coding sequence is TGTGCCAGCAGCCACCAGACTAGCGGGGCCGGGGAGACCCAGTACTTC. It codes for CASSHQTSGAGETQYF.

The V gene is TRBV19, the J gene TRBJ2-1; 9 bases are shared with TRBD2. The CDR3 has 15 residues. The trim removed 6 bases at V and 7 bases at J, leaving 10 bases unmatched. Germline CDR1 reads LNHDA; CDR2 reads SQIVND (reference sequence). CDR3 in amino acids: CASSAPGLARNEQFF. The DNA of the CDR3 is TGTGCCAGTAGCGCCCCGGGACTAGCTCGGAATGAGCAGTTCTTC.

This chain joins TRBV5-6 and TRBJ2-1; 9 positions agree with TRBD2. Trimming took 0 bases from V and 5 from J; bases not matched to a gene: 6. The germline V gene encodes CDR1 SGHDT and CDR2 YYEEEE. The CDR3 consists of 16 residues. The CDR3 spells CASSLAGTSIHNEQFF. The CDR3 DNA is TGTGCCAGCAGCTTGGCCGGGACTAGCATACACAATGAGCAGTTCTTC.

The rearrangement links TRBV19 to TRBJ2-3; 7 bases fit TRBD2. CDR3 size: 14 residues. Germline V gene lookup returns CDR1 LNHDA and CDR2 SQIVND (reference sequence). J was trimmed by 4 bases and V by 5 bases; bases with no gene match: 6. CDR3: CASSSVAGADTQYF. The CDR3 DNA is TGTGCCAGTAGTTCGGTAGCGGGCGCAGATACGCAGTATTTT.

This clone was found a few times. The genes are TRBV27 and TRBJ1-6, with 10 nucleotides matching TRBD1. Germline V CDR1 and CDR2: MNHEY, SMNVEV (reference sequence). The CDR3 runs to 14 residues. Trimming at V came to 5 bases and at J to 7 bases, leaving 2 bases not matched to a gene. The CDR3 DNA is TGTGCCAGCAGTGGGACAGGGGTAAATTCACCCCTCCACTTT. Its protein is CASSGTGVNSPLHF.

This clone was recorded a few times. This chain joins TRBV18 and TRBJ1-2, with D uncertain. The V end lost 4 bases, the J end lost 4 bases, and 10 bases lay between the germline ends. The germline V gene has CDR1 KGHSH and CDR2 LQKENI. CDR3 size: 13 residues. The CDR3 bases are TGTGCCAGCTCACAAGACGGACTCTATGGCTACACCTTC. Its protein product is CASSQDGLYGYTF.

The chain combines TRBV6-6 with TRBJ2-7, with 11 nucleotides matching TRBD2. Germline V gives CDR1 MNHNY, CDR2 SVGAGI (reference sequence). The CDR3 runs 15 residues. J was trimmed by 1 base and V by 5 bases; bases with no gene match: 4. The CDR3 nucleotides are TGTGCCAGCAGTACTACTAGCGGGGGATCCTACGAGCAGTACTTC. It translates to CASSTTSGGSYEQYF.

This chain joins TRBV19 and TRBJ2-1; 9 positions match TRBD1. V shed 11 bases, J shed 3 bases, and the junction held 5 bases outside the gene matches. The germline gives CDR1 LNHDA, CDR2 SQIVND (reference sequence). CDR3 size: 13 residues. The CDR3 nucleotides read TGTGCCTGCCGGGACAGGGACTACAATGAGCAGTTCTTC. Encoded protein: CACRDRDYNEQFF.

The rearrangement joins TRBV6-5 to TRBJ1-2; tentatively, D is TRBD1 (5 bases). This CDR3 spans 14 amino acids. Germline V gene sequence: CDR1 MNHEY, CDR2 SVGAGI. V lost 0 bases and J lost 4, with 9 bases in between. CDR3 sequence reads: CASSYSRGSYGYTF. Here the CDR3 DNA reads TGTGCCAGCAGTTACTCGCGGGGGAGCTATGGCTACACCTTC.

The gene calls are TRBV4-1 and TRBJ2-1, with 10 bases fitting TRBD2. This CDR3 spans 18 amino acids. Trimming cost V 5 bases and J 0 bases; bases outside gene matches: 10. Germline V gene sequence: CDR1 MGHRA, CDR2 YSYEKL. DNA of the CDR3: TGCGCCAGCAGCTCTAGCGGGGGCCCAAAAAGCTCCTACAATGAGCAGTTCTTC. Its translation is CASSSSGGPKSSYNEQFF.

The chain recombines TRBV2 with TRBJ2-7; 8 bases are a match to TRBD1. The germline V gene encodes CDR1 SNHLY and CDR2 FYNNEI. The trim removed 3 bases at V and 5 bases at J, leaving 12 bases unmatched. This CDR3 comprises 16 residues. The CDR3 DNA follows: TGTGCCAGCAGTGATCGAGATGGACAGGGTGTAAACGAGCAGTACTTC. This gives the protein CASSDRDGQGVNEQYF.